This T cell receptor (beta chain) was sequenced during a study of technical replicates of blood from a few donors (dated by TCRdb to the late 2010s). Points on this clone: The specificity of this receptor is unknown. It has no much larger one-base neighbor in the sample; base qualities were not kept.

Library method: the immunoSEQ multiplex PCR assay. Held by TCRdb, this immuneACCESS table contains in-frame sequences only and omits some clones. Under half of the omission traces to an unresolved V gene where checked; the cause of the rest is unknown. For this sample the table gives tens of thousands of clones, of which 85% to 95% were detected only once. The ten largest clones add up to 0.39% of the sample. The origin of this receptor is a human donor in good health. The material sequenced was T cells isolated from PBMCs.

The CDR3 loop reads CASSLNFQREGPGTQYF. The nucleotide sequence is given as TGTGCCAGCAGCTTAAACTTCCAGCGGGAGGGTCCGGGGACCCAGTACTTC. Recombination linked TRBV11-1 to TRBJ2-5, with 10 junctional bases fitting TRBD2. The CDR3, from cysteine to phenylalanine, totals 17 residues. The retained sequence is limited to the CDR3, 51 bases, with the frame set at the first base. For this chain, trimming is 2 bases at the V end and 7 bases at the J end, and the number of junction bases without a gene match is 13. Via the germline V gene (reference sequence), CDR1 is SGHAT and CDR2 FQDESV.